This T cell receptor (beta chain) was sequenced during a study of T-cell memory formation after mild COVID-19. Study-wide results and caveats: There were some responding clones in pre-infection memory, which suggested that cross-reactive memory had joined. A second wave expanding day 15 to 37 was CD4+-biased; contracting clones were balanced.

From 5'RACE with constant-segment primers came TCR alpha and TCR beta cDNA libraries that carried sample barcodes and UMIs. TCRdb recomputed calls from the 5' RACE reads with MiXCR, one row per CDR3 protein. Here the sample spans a few hundred thousand distinct CDR3 sequences, 28% being singletons. The CDR3 has 13 residues. Trimming at V came to 4 bases and at J to 3 bases, leaving 2 bases not matched to a gene. CDR1 and CDR2 (germline): MGHRA, YSYEKL. This clonotype has a count of ten or more. Its target is unknown. Specimen: PBMCs or a T cell subset sorted from them (not recorded which). J is TRBJ2-7 and V is TRBV4-1; TRBD1 matches at 8 bases. The source is an adult woman who had mild COVID-19 (a few samples of this study predate the infection). Cell type and time point are not known. CDR3 coding DNA: TGCGCCAGCAGCCTGGACAGGGACTACGAGCAGTACTTC. It is translated as CASSLDRDYEQYF.